The 29 T cell receptor beta chains below all came from one sample that was sequenced in a study of blood T cell repertoires in COVID-19. Assay used: immunoSEQ multiplex PCR; TCRdb lists only in-frame clones, some missing. The sample lists around 120,000 clones, 90% seen once, with roughly 4% in the top ten. The sequenced sample consisted of peripheral blood. All receptors derive from a woman between 55 and 75 years old with COVID-19, enrolled during active disease.

The CDR3 DNA reads TGTGCCAGCAGCTTAGGACGAGGTCAGCCCCAGCATTTT. Protein sequence: CASSLGRGQPQHF. The rearrangement uses TRBV13 and TRBJ1-5; no firm D call. This CDR3 contains 13 residues. CDR1 is PRHDT and CDR2 is FYEKMQ in the germline V gene (reference sequence). V lost 0 bases and J lost 6, with 6 bases in between.

V is TRBV29-1 and J is TRBJ1-1; 7 positions match TRBD1. Germline V lookup: CDR1 SQVTM, CDR2 ANQGSEA. This CDR3 is built from 13 residues. V was clipped by 7 bases and J by 0 bases; unmatched bases: 5. CDR3 DNA: TGCAGCGCATGGGACAGCTTGAACACTGAAGCTTTCTTT. It yields the protein CSAWDSLNTEAFF.

The CDR3 bases are TGTGCCATCAGTGAGTCGATAACAGGGAGCGGCCTCTATGGCTACACCTTC. Translation: CAISESITGSGLYGYTF. The chain combines TRBV10-3 with TRBJ1-2, with D possibly TRBD1 on 6 matching bases. This CDR3 spans 17 amino acids. V shed 0 bases and J shed 4 bases, with 18 bases lying between them. Per the germline V gene, CDR1 is ENHRY and CDR2 is SYGVKD.

The chain couples TRBV18 to TRBJ1-1; maybe TRBD1 (5 bases). This CDR3 spans 15 amino acids. Trimming left V 3 bases short and J 2 bases short, with 13 bases between. Looked up from germline, CDR1 is KGHSH and CDR2 is LQKENI. CDR3 residues: CASSPNQGSNTEAFF. The CDR3 DNA follows: TGTGCCAGCTCACCGAATCAGGGTAGTAACACTGAAGCTTTCTTT.

This clone was detected only once. The chain links TRBV27 to TRBJ2-7, with TRBD2 identical over 13 bases. Trimming cost V 6 bases and J 2 bases; bases outside gene matches: 1. CDR3 size: 14 residues. In germline, CDR1 is MNHEY, CDR2 SMNVEV (reference sequence). This CDR3 is CASRLAGGPYEQYF. CDR3 nucleotides: TGTGCCAGCAGACTAGCGGGGGGGCCCTACGAGCAGTACTTC.

The genes are TRBV15 and TRBJ1-1; D unresolved. CDR3 length equals 11 residues. Germline loops: CDR1 LNHNV, CDR2 YYDKDF (reference sequence). The ends were cut back, 4 bases at V and 4 bases at J, with 4 bases in the middle. This chain's CDR3 is CATSTRTEAFF. CDR3 coding DNA: TGTGCCACCAGCACTCGCACTGAAGCTTTCTTT.

The V gene is TRBV7-9, the J gene TRBJ2-5, with D possibly matching TRBD2 (5 bases). The V gene lost 6 bases and the J gene lost 5 bases, with 16 bases spanning the gap. This CDR3 has 14 amino acids. From germline, CDR1 is SEHNR and CDR2 FQNEAQ (reference sequence). The CDR3 protein is CASSLHSRGETQYF. The CDR3, as DNA: TGTGCCAGCAGTTTGCATAGCAGAGGGGAGACCCAGTACTTC.

In this sample, this clone turned up once. The chain recombines TRBV19 with TRBJ1-5; D is unclear. Germline V CDR1 and CDR2: LNHDA, SQIVND (reference sequence). This CDR3 spans 16 amino acids. Trimming cost V 1 base and J 0 bases, with 10 bases left between them. CDR3 in DNA: TGTGCCAGTAGTATAGGGAGAGGTTATAGCAATCAGCCCCAGCATTTT. This gives the protein CASSIGRGYSNQPQHF.

This clone has only one observation. The V call is TRBV19, the J call TRBJ1-2; TRBD1 aligns across 7 bases. CDR1 LNHDA and CDR2 SQIVND come from the germline V gene (reference sequence). This CDR3 spans 14 amino acids. The trim removed 7 bases at V and 8 bases at J, leaving 13 bases unmatched. This chain's CDR3 is CASTPGQRDKGYTF. CDR3 in DNA: TGTGCCAGTACCCCGGGACAGAGGGATAAGGGCTACACCTTC.

The genes are TRBV10-3 and TRBJ2-7; no definite D call. This CDR3 has 13 residues. The germline V gene encodes CDR1 ENHRY and CDR2 SYGVKD. V was shortened by 2 bases and J by 7 bases, with 12 bases between the two germline ends. This CDR3 reads CAISEPNNGEQYF. As DNA, the CDR3 is TGTGCCATCAGTGAGCCTAATAACGGGGAGCAGTACTTC.

The chain links TRBV6-5 to TRBJ1-2, with D tentatively TRBD1 (5 bases). Germline assignment: CDR1 MNHEY and CDR2 SVGAGI. V lost 6 bases and J 8 bases, leaving 22 bases between the germline ends. CDR3 length: 15 residues. CDR3 nucleotide sequence: TGTGCCAGCAGGGGCGGGACGATCTTAAAGGACGGCTACACCTTC. Its protein is CASRGGTILKDGYTF.

V usage is TRBV5-1 and J usage is TRBJ2-7; possibly TRBD2 for D (7 bases). This CDR3 region has 14 residues. The germline gives CDR1 SGHRS, CDR2 YFSETQ. The germline V and J ends were trimmed by 4 bases and 6 bases, with 17 bases remaining between them. The CDR3 coding sequence is TGCGCCAGCAGCCCCGCGGGGGCGGATCGCGAGCAGTACTTC. Translation: CASSPAGADREQYF.

In this sample, this clone turned up a few times. V is TRBV19 and J is TRBJ1-5, with 7 bases matching TRBD1. Trimming took 4 bases from V and 0 from J; bases not matched to a gene: 6. Germline values: CDR1 LNHDA, CDR2 SQIVND (reference sequence). The CDR3 loop spans 16 amino acids. The CDR3 region is CASSTAGGSSNQPQHF. The CDR3 bases are TGTGCCAGTAGTACGGCAGGGGGTTCTAGCAATCAGCCCCAGCATTTT.

The V gene is TRBV25-1, the J gene TRBJ1-4; maybe TRBD1 (5 bases). Germline values: CDR1 MGHDK, CDR2 SYGVNS. Trimming removed 0 bases from V and 4 bases from J, with 12 bases in between. The CDR3 is made up of 16 amino acids. The CDR3 reads CASSEYLGHGNEKLFF. In nucleotides, the CDR3 is TGTGCCAGCAGTGAATATCTGGGGCACGGTAATGAAAAACTGTTTTTT. Complete variable domain (other parts from reference TRBV25-1 and TRBJ1-4): EADIYQTPRYLVIGTGKKITLECSQTMGHDKMYWYQQDPGMELHLIHYSYGVNSTEKGDLSSESTVSRIRTEHFPLTLESARPSHTSQYLCASSEYLGHGNEKLFFGSGTQLSVL.

This chain links TRBV7-9 with TRBJ1-4; 7 bases are shared with TRBD1. This CDR3 contains 16 residues. The V gene's germline CDR1 is SEHNR and CDR2 FQNEAQ (reference sequence). V dropped 5 bases and J dropped 4; count of bases not matched to a gene: 10. CDR3: CASSPTDRADNEKLFF. The CDR3 DNA reads TGTGCCAGCAGCCCAACAGACAGGGCCGATAATGAAAAACTGTTTTTT.

V and J are TRBV2 and TRBJ1-2, with TRBD1 matching 7 bases. The germline CDR1 and CDR2 sequences are SNHLY and FYNNEI. V dropped 0 bases and J dropped 8; count of bases not matched to a gene: 9. CDR3 length equals 15 residues. This CDR3 is CASSEALRTGRGYTF. Here the CDR3 DNA reads TGTGCCAGCAGTGAAGCGCTTAGGACAGGTCGGGGCTACACCTTC. The full variable domain, rest sourced from reference TRBV2 and TRBJ1-2, is EPEVTQTPSHQVTQMGQEVILRCVPISNHLYFYWYRQILGQKVEFLVSFYNNEISEKSEIFDDQFSVERPDGSNFTLKIRSTKLEDSAMYFCASSEALRTGRGYTFGSGTRLTVV.

The chain uses TRBV6-5 and TRBJ2-7; 10 bases align to TRBD1. With V trimmed by 1 base and J by 6 bases, 6 bases remained unmatched. Germline V gives CDR1 MNHEY, CDR2 SVGAGI. This CDR3 region has 15 residues. The CDR3 here is CASSYLDRGRSEQYF. In DNA, the CDR3 is TGTGCCAGCAGTTACTTAGACAGGGGGCGTTCCGAGCAGTACTTC.

This clone was recorded once. The genes are TRBV27 and TRBJ2-5, with 8 bases fitting TRBD2. V shed 4 bases, J shed 5 bases, and the junction held 3 bases outside the gene matches. Germline CDR1 MNHEY, CDR2 SMNVEV (reference sequence). The length of the CDR3 is 13 residues. CDR3 loop: CASSSSGGETQYF. Here the CDR3 DNA reads TGTGCCAGCAGTTCCAGCGGGGGTGAGACCCAGTACTTC.

The chain combines TRBV4-2 with TRBJ2-3, with D maybe TRBD1 (6 bases). The V gene's germline CDR1 is LGHNA and CDR2 YNFKEQ. The CDR3 extends over 16 amino acids. Trimming took off 0 bases at V and 3 bases at J, with 13 bases between the two ends. CDR3 sequence (DNA): TGTGCCAGCAGCCAAGAAAGAAGCAGGGGTACAGATACGCAGTATTTT. Translation: CASSQERSRGTDTQYF.

The chain joins TRBV30 to TRBJ2-1; TRBD1 is a possible D gene (5 bases). Trimming took off 2 bases at V and 0 bases at J, with 11 bases between the two ends. The CDR3 sequence is 15 residues long. Germline CDR1 GTSNPN, CDR2 SVGIG (reference sequence). The CDR3 coding sequence is TGTGCCTGGAGTAGACAGTTCAGCTCCTACAATGAGCAGTTCTTC. It translates to CAWSRQFSSYNEQFF.

J is TRBJ1-1 and V is TRBV25-1; D remains ambiguous. Trimming removed 3 bases at V and 4 bases at J, with 9 bases between. This CDR3 has 13 amino acids. CDR1 MGHDK and CDR2 SYGVNS come from the germline V gene. CDR3 sequence (DNA): TGTGCCAGCAGTGATAGAGGTTTCACTGAAGCTTTCTTT. Protein: CASSDRGFTEAFF.

This chain connects TRBV9 to TRBJ1-4, with D uncertain. Germline V CDR1 and CDR2: SGDLS, YYNGEE. This CDR3 has 19 residues. With 0 bases removed from V and 0 bases from J, the gap between germline ends came to 18 bases. The CDR3 protein is CASSVEIGPVLPTNEKLFF. CDR3 coding DNA: TGTGCCAGCAGCGTAGAAATTGGTCCGGTTCTCCCAACTAATGAAAAACTGTTTTTT.

The chain joins TRBV6-5 to TRBJ1-3, with a possible D match to TRBD1 (5 bases). Germline lookup yields CDR1 MNHEY and CDR2 SVGAGI. V lost 5 bases and J lost 4, with 12 bases in between. The CDR3 consists of 14 residues. The chain's CDR3 is CASSQGFGGNTIYF. CDR3 nucleotides: TGTGCCAGCAGTCAGGGCTTTGGGGGAAACACCATATATTTT.

The V gene is TRBV19, the J gene TRBJ1-5; 8 nucleotides match TRBD1. The germline V gene has CDR1 LNHDA and CDR2 SQIVND (reference sequence). There are 16 residues in the CDR3. V lost 3 bases to trimming and J lost 9 bases; unmatched junction nucleotides: 13. In DNA form, the CDR3 reads TGTGCCAGTAGTATCGCCCAGGGGGCAGGCCGTGGGCCCCAGCATTTT. The encoded protein is CASSIAQGAGRGPQHF.

This clone was seen once. The rearrangement links TRBV15 to TRBJ2-1, with D unclear. Looked up from germline, CDR1 is LNHNV and CDR2 is YYDKDF (reference sequence). Trimming removed 2 bases at V and 4 bases at J, with 15 bases between. The CDR3 is made up of 16 amino acids. The CDR3 protein is CATSRPKSDPYNEQFF. The CDR3 coding sequence is TGTGCCACCAGCAGACCAAAAAGCGATCCGTACAATGAGCAGTTCTTC.

The chain uses TRBV4-2 and TRBJ1-1; 8 nucleotides agree with TRBD1. This CDR3 is built from 15 residues. CDR1 LGHNA and CDR2 YNFKEQ come from the germline V gene. The trim removed 2 bases at V and 1 base at J, leaving 3 bases unmatched. This CDR3 reads CASSQTGTGNTEAFF. CDR3 coding DNA: TGTGCCAGCAGCCAAACCGGGACAGGGAACACTGAAGCTTTCTTT.

The chain combines TRBV11-2 with TRBJ2-7, with a weak D call TRBD2 (7 bases). The CDR3 totals 13 residues. The V end lost 6 bases, the J end lost 5 bases, and 14 bases lay between the germline ends. Germline values: CDR1 SGHAT, CDR2 FQNNGV. The CDR3, as DNA: TGTGCCAGCAGAGGGGGGGCGGGGAACGAGCAGTACTTC. Encoded protein: CASRGGAGNEQYF.

The chain is built from TRBV19 and TRBJ1-5; tentatively, D is TRBD1 (5 bases). Trimming removed 10 bases from V and 7 bases from J, with 17 bases in between. This CDR3 region has 13 residues. Looked up from germline, CDR1 is LNHDA and CDR2 is SQIVND (reference sequence). CDR3 nucleotides: TGTGCCACCCGATGGCAGGGCGAACAGCCCCAGCATTTT. It is translated as CATRWQGEQPQHF.

The J gene is TRBJ2-2, the V gene TRBV4-3; D remains ambiguous. Germline CDR1 reads LGHNA; CDR2 reads YSLEER. Trimming stripped 0 bases from V and 2 bases from J, with 7 bases between. The CDR3 has 15 residues. The DNA of the CDR3 is TGCGCCAGCAGCCAAGAGCCACTAAACACCGGGGAGCTGTTTTTT. It is translated as CASSQEPLNTGELFF.